The entry below gives a single T cell receptor (beta chain) sequence along with its context. Produced via immunoSEQ multiplex PCR; TCRdb's table is partial and in-frame only. The sample has roughly 200,000 clones, roughly 89% seen once. The entry originates in a study of blood T cell repertoires in COVID-19. Overall study: Samples came from the United States, Italy and Spain, spanning acute and convalescent COVID-19. PBMCs, B-cell-depleted T cells, or T cells provided the cDNA or gDNA that made up the material.

V was trimmed by 8 bases and J by 2 bases, leaving 16 bases between them. The CDR3 consists of 15 residues. Germline CDR1 is MNHEY and CDR2 is SVGAGI. The sample comprised peripheral blood. This TCR was recovered from a man between 60 and 75 years old who had recovered from COVID-19. V usage is TRBV6-5 and J usage is TRBJ1-5; perhaps TRBD1 as D (5 bases). The CDR3 DNA reads as TGTGCCAGCGCCCTGGGAGGGGATGGCAATCAGCCCCAGCATTTT. As protein: CASALGGDGNQPQHF.